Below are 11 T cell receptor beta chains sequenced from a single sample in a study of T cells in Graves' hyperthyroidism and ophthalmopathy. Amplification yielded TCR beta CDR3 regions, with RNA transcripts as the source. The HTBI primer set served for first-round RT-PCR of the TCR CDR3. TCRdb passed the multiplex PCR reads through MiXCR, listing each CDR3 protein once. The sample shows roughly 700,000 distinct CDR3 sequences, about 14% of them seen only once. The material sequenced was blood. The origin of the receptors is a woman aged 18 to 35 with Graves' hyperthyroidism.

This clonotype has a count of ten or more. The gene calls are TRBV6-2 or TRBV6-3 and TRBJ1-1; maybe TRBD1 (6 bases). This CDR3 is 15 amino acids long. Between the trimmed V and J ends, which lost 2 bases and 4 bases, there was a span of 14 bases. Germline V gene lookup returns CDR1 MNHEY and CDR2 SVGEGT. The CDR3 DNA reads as TGTGCCAGCAGTTACGCGTCGGGGGCGGGCACTGAAGCTTTCTTT. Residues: CASSYASGAGTEAFF.

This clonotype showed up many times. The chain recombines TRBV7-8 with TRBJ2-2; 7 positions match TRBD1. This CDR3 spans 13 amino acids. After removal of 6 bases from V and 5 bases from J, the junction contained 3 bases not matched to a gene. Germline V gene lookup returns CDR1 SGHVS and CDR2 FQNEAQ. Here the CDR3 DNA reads TGTGCCAGCAGACAGGGGACGACCGGGGAGCTGTTTTTT. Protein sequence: CASRQGTTGELFF.

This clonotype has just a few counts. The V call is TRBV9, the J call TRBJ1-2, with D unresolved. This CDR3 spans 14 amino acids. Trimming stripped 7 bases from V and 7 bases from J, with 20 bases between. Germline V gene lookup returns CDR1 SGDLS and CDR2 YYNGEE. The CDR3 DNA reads TGTGCCAGCGGGTTAGGAACTAACCCGGGTGGCTACACCTTC. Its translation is CASGLGTNPGGYTF.

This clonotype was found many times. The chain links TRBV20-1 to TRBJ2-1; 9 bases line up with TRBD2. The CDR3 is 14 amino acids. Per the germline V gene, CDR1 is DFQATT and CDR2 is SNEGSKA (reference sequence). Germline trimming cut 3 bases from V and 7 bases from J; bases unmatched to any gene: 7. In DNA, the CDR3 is TGCAGTGCTAGGCGGGGGGGGGTAATAAATGAGCAGTTCTTC. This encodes CSARRGGVINEQFF.

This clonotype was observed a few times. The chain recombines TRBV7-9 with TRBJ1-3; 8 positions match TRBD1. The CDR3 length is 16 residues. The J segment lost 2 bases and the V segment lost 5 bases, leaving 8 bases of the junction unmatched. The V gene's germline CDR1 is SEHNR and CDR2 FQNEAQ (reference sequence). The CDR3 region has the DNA TGTGCCAGCAGCCCGGTCCAGGGGGCGGCTGGAAACACCATATATTTT. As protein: CASSPVQGAAGNTIYF.

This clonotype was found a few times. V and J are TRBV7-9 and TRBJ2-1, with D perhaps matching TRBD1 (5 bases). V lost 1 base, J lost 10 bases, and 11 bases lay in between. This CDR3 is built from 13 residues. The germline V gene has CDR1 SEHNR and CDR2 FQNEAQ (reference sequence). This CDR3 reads CASSLGWGREQFF. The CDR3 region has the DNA TGTGCCAGCAGCTTAGGGTGGGGCCGCGAGCAGTTCTTC.

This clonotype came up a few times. The CDR3 reads CASSTSSSNEKLFF. CDR3 DNA sequence: TGTGCCAGCAGCACCTCGAGCTCTAATGAAAAACTGTTTTTT. The gene calls are TRBV7-9 and TRBJ1-4; D not certain. Germline V gene lookup returns CDR1 SEHNR and CDR2 FQNEAQ (reference sequence). There are 14 residues in the CDR3. The V gene lost 5 bases and the J gene lost 3 bases, with 10 bases spanning the gap.

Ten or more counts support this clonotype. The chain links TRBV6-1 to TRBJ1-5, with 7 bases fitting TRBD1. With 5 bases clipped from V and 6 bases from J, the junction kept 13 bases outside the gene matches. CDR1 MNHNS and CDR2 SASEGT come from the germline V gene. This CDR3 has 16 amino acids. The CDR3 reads CASSSRGTAASQPQHF. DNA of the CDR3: TGTGCCAGCAGTTCCCGTGGGACAGCCGCAAGTCAGCCCCAGCATTTT.

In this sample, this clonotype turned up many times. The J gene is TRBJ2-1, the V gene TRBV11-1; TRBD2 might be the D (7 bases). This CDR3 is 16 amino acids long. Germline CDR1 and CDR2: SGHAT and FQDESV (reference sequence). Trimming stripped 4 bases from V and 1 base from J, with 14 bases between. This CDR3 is CASSSHRGASYNEQFF. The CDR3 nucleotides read TGTGCCAGCAGCTCCCACCGGGGGGCTTCCTACAATGAGCAGTTCTTC.

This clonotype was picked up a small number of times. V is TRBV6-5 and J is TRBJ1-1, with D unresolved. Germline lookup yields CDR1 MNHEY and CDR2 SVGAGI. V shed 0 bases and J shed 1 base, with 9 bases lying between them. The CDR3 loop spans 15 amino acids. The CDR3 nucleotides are TGTGCCAGCAGTTACTCTTTCGCGGGGAACACTGAAGCTTTCTTT. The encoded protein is CASSYSFAGNTEAFF.

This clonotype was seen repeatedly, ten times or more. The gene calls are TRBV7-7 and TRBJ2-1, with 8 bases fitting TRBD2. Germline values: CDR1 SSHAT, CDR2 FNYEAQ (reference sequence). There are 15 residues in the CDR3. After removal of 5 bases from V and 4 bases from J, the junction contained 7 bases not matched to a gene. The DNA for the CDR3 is TGTGCCAGCAGCCCGCCGGGACTAGAATACAATGAGCAGTTCTTC. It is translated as CASSPPGLEYNEQFF. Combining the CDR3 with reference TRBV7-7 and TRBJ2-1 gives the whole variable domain GAGVSQSPRYKVTKRGQDVTLRCDPISSHATLYWYQQALGQGPEFLTYFNYEAQPDKSGLPSDRFSAERPEGSISTLTIQRTEQRDSAMYRCASSPPGLEYNEQFFGPGTRLTVL.